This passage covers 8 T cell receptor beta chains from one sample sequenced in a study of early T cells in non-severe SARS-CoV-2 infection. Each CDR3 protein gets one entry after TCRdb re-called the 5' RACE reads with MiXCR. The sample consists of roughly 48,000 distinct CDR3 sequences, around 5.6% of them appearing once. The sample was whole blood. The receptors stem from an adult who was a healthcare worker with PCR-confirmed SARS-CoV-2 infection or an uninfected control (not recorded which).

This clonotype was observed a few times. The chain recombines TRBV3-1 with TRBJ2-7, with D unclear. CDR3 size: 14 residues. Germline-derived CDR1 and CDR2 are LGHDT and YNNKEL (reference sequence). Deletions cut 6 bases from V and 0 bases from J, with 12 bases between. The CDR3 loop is CASSRWTDSYEQYF. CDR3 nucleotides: TGTGCCAGCAGTCGATGGACGGACTCCTACGAGCAGTACTTC.

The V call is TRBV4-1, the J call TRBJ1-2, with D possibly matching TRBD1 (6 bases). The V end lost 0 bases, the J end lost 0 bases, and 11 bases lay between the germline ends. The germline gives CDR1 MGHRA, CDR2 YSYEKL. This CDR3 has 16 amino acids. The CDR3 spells CASSQDSGASNYGYTF. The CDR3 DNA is TGCGCCAGCAGCCAAGATTCAGGGGCTTCTAACTATGGCTACACCTTC.

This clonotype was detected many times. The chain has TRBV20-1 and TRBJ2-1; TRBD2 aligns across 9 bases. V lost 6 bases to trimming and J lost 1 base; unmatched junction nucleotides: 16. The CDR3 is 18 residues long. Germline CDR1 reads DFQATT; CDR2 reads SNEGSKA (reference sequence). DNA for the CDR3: TGCAGTGCCCCACTCCCCCCTCGGCTAGCGGGATCCTACAATGAGCAGTTCTTC. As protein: CSAPLPPRLAGSYNEQFF.

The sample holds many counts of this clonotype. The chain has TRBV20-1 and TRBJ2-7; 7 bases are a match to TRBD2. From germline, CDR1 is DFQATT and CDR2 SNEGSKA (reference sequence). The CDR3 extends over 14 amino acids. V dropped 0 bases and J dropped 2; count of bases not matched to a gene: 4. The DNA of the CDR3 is TGCAGTGCTAGAGATCGCGGGAGCCCCTACGAGCAGTACTTC. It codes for CSARDRGSPYEQYF.

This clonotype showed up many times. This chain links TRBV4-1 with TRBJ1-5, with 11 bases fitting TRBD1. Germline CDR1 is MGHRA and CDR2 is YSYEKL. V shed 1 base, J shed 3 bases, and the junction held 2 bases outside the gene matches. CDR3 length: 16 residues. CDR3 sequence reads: CASSQGDRGSNQPQHF. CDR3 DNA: TGCGCCAGCAGCCAAGGGGACAGGGGGTCCAATCAGCCCCAGCATTTT.

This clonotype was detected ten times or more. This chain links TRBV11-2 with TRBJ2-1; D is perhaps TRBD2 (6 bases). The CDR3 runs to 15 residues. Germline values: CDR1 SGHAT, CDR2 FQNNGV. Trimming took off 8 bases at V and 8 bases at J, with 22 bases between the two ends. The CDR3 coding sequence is TGTGCCAGCTACAGCGCTAGCGAAGATCCCGATGAGCAGTTCTTC. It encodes CASYSASEDPDEQFF.

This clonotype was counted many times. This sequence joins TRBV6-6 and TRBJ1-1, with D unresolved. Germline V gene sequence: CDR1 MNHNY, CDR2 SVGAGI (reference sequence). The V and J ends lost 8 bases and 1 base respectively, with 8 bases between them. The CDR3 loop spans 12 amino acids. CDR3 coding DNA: TGTGCCAGCCGGGTCCAGAACACTGAAGCTTTCTTT. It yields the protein CASRVQNTEAFF.

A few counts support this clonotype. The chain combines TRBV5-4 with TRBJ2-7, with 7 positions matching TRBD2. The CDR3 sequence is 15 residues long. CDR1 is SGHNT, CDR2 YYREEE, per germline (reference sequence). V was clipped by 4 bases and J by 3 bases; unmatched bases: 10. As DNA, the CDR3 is TGTGCCAGCAGCCGGCCGGGGGGTGAGGGCTACGAGCAGTACTTC. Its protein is CASSRPGGEGYEQYF.